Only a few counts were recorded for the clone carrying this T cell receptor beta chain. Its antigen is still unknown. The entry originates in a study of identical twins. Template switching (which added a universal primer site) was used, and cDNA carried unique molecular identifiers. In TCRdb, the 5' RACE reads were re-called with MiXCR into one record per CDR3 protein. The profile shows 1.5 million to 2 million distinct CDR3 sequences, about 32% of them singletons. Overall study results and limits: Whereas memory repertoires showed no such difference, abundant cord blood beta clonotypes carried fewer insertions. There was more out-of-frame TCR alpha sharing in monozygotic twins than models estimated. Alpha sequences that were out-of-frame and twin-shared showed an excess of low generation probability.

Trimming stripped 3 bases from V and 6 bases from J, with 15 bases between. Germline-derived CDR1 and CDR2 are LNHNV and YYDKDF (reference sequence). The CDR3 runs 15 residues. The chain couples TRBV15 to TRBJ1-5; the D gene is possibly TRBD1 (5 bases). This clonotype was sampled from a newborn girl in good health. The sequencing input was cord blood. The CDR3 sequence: CATSSGDRGGQPQHF. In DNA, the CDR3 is TGTGCCACCAGCAGTGGAGACCGGGGGGGTCAGCCCCAGCATTTT.